This entry features one T cell receptor beta chain sequence. As yet, its antigen is unknown. The data originate from a study of T cells in localized non-small cell lung cancer. The study, taken as a whole, reports: In uninvolved adjacent lung, T cell clonality reached its highest value, exceeding tumor. Researchers found a median approximately 55 of the top 100 tumor clones in adjacent lung.

The protocol was immunoSEQ multiplex PCR, while the TCRdb copy is restricted to in-frame clones and leaves out a portion. The sample includes approximately 30,000 clones, approximately 90% of them seen just once. Trimming shortened V by 0 bases and J by 1 base, and 13 bases separated the two germline ends. Germline V gives CDR1 SGHNT, CDR2 YYREEE (reference sequence). CDR3 length: 16 residues. Sample: peripheral blood mononuclear cells, taken before any cancer treatment. This receptor was obtained from a female donor at least 60 years old with stage II lung adenocarcinoma. The J gene is TRBJ1-2, the V gene TRBV5-4; no definite D call. The CDR3, as DNA: TGTGCCAGCAGCTTGGACTCAGCTAATGTTAACTATGGCTACACCTTC. Protein product: CASSLDSANVNYGYTF.